One sample yielded the 8 T cell receptor beta chains listed below, sequenced in a study of blood T cell repertoires in COVID-19. The table came from immunoSEQ multiplex PCR; TCRdb's copy has only in-frame clones and leaves some out. The sample holds around 300,000 clones, about four fifths seen once. The sample taken for sequencing was peripheral blood. The origin of the receptors is a woman aged 45 to 65 who had recovered from COVID-19.

J is TRBJ1-1 and V is TRBV7-3; TRBD1 matches at 9 bases. The CDR3 totals 15 residues. Trimming cost V 0 bases and J 4 bases; bases outside gene matches: 3. The germline CDR1 and CDR2 sequences are SGHTA and FQGTGA. The CDR3 region is CASSLTGQGTTEAFF. The CDR3 DNA reads as TGTGCCAGCAGCTTAACTGGACAGGGGACCACTGAAGCTTTCTTT.

This clone has only a few counts. The J gene is TRBJ2-1, the V gene TRBV7-9; 8 nucleotides line up with TRBD1. This CDR3 spans 14 amino acids. Germline V gene sequence: CDR1 SEHNR, CDR2 FQNEAQ (reference sequence). V was clipped by 7 bases and J by 4 bases; unmatched bases: 6. The CDR3 DNA reads as TGTGCCAGCACCCCGGGACAGGTATACAATGAGCAGTTCTTC. Its translation is CASTPGQVYNEQFF.

The J gene is TRBJ1-2, the V gene TRBV6-6; 7 bases line up with TRBD1. The CDR3 spans 13 residues. V gave up 1 base and J gave up 4 bases; unmatched junction bases: 0. Per germline, CDR1 MNHNY and CDR2 SVGAGI (reference sequence). The CDR3 protein is CASSYWDSYGYTF. The CDR3 region has the DNA TGTGCCAGCAGTTACTGGGACAGCTATGGCTACACCTTC.

This clone has a single count. The chain carries TRBV7-9 and TRBJ2-1, with D unclear. Germline lookup yields CDR1 SEHNR and CDR2 FQNEAQ (reference sequence). The CDR3 runs 17 residues. Between the trimmed V and J ends, which lost 1 base and 6 bases, there was a span of 19 bases. The CDR3 spells CASSLVVVRSKFNEQFF. The CDR3 bases are TGTGCCAGCAGCTTAGTAGTGGTGCGCTCCAAGTTCAATGAGCAGTTCTTC.

J is TRBJ2-5 and V is TRBV28; 13 nucleotides align to TRBD2. In germline, CDR1 is MDHEN, CDR2 SYDVKM. This CDR3 contains 17 residues. J gave up 5 bases and V 6 bases, and 12 bases lay outside the gene matches. CDR3 sequence reads: CASRGLAGTAPRETQYF. The CDR3 DNA is TGTGCCAGCAGGGGACTAGCGGGGACCGCCCCGCGGGAGACCCAGTACTTC.

This chain links TRBV6-1 with TRBJ2-1; TRBD2 aligns across 10 bases. CDR1 MNHNS and CDR2 SASEGT come from the germline V gene. V was pared by 3 bases and J by 2 bases, with 1 base of the junction left unmatched. The CDR3 runs 15 residues. This CDR3 is CASSESGGAYNEQFF. In DNA, the CDR3 is TGTGCCAGCAGTGAGAGCGGGGGGGCCTACAATGAGCAGTTCTTC.

Only one count was recorded for this clone. The chain employs TRBV27 and TRBJ2-1; 7 bases are shared with TRBD1. The ends lost 6 bases at V and 0 bases at J; junction bases unmatched: 8. The CDR3 loop spans 16 amino acids. Germline CDR1 reads MNHEY; CDR2 reads SMNVEV (reference sequence). CDR3 amino acids: CASRPGTVHSYNEQFF. In DNA, the CDR3 is TGTGCCAGCAGGCCGGGGACAGTACACTCCTACAATGAGCAGTTCTTC.

This chain uses TRBV5-1 with TRBJ2-1, with 7 bases fitting TRBD1. The V gene end was trimmed by 0 bases and the J gene end by 7 bases; junction bases not matched to a gene: 16. The CDR3 consists of 18 residues. Germline V gives CDR1 SGHRS, CDR2 YFSETQ. In DNA, the CDR3 is TGCGCCAGCAGCTTGGTGTGGGCGGGCGACAGGGCATGGAATGAGCAGTTCTTC. It encodes CASSLVWAGDRAWNEQFF.